Listed below are T cell receptor beta chains from one sample, sequenced in a study of identical twins. From the 5' RACE reads, TCRdb called clonotypes with MiXCR, one entry per CDR3 protein. The profile shows roughly 1.6 million distinct CDR3 sequences, about 32% of them singletons. Sequencing was carried out using cord blood. The receptor source for this set is a newborn girl in good health. Each CDR3 is given with its conserved first and last residue. A D gene is named only where the DNA matches it firmly. Not all rows give a size; the values are once, few, many and, for expanded clones, a class.

D	V	J	size	DNA	CDR3
TRBD2	TRBV29-1	TRBJ2-7	NA	TGCAGCGTTGTGAAGCGGGGGGGCTACGAGCAGTACTTC	CSVVKRGGYEQYF
TRBD2	TRBV20-1	TRBJ2-2	NA	TGCAGTGCTAGTCCTAGCGGCGCGAACACCGGGGAGCTGTTTTTT	CSASPSGANTGELFF
NA	TRBV7-9	TRBJ1-4	few	TGTGCCAGCAGCTTACTCCACCAGAGTGAAAAACTGTTTTTT	CASSLLHQSEKLFF
NA	TRBV20-1	TRBJ1-5	NA	TGCAGTGCCACAGGCAAACAGCCCCAGCATTTT	CSATGKQPQHF
NA	TRBV5-1	TRBJ2-1	NA	TGCGCCAGCAGCTTGCGGTCGGACTACATATACAATGAGCAGTTCTTC	CASSLRSDYIYNEQFF
NA	TRBV24-1	TRBJ2-3	NA	TGTGCCACCAGTGACTCTACGTCGGGTAGGCCAGATACGCAGTATTTT	CATSDSTSGRPDTQYF
NA	TRBV10-3	TRBJ1-2	few	TGTGCCATCAGTGCAGGAATTTTCAACTATGGCTACACCTTC	CAISAGIFNYGYTF
NA	TRBV27	TRBJ2-1	NA	TGTGCCAGCAGCCCAGTCCACTGGAATGAGCAGTTCTTC	CASSPVHWNEQFF
NA	TRBV27	TRBJ2-4	NA	TGTGCCAGCAAGCGGGAACAGGGGACCAATGAGCAGTACTTC	CASKREQGTNEQYF
TRBD1	TRBV24-1	TRBJ1-2	few	TGTGCCACCAGTGATCGCACCGGGACAGGCTATGGCTACACCTTC	CATSDRTGTGYGYTF
TRBD2	TRBV18	TRBJ2-1	NA	TGTGCCAGCTCACCATGGCTAGCGGAATACAATGAGCAGTTCTTC	CASSPWLAEYNEQFF
NA	TRBV6-6	TRBJ1-2	NA	TGTGCCAGCAGACCAGACATGGTCTATGGCTACACCTTC	CASRPDMVYGYTF
NA	TRBV12-3/TRBV12-4	TRBJ2-1	NA	TGTGCCAGCAGGGTGGGCGGCGTTCCAAATGAGCAGTTCTTC	CASRVGGVPNEQFF
TRBD1	TRBV20-1	TRBJ2-5	NA	TGCAGTGCTAACCCCGAGGGACAGGGAATGTGGGAGCAGTACTTC	CSANPEGQGMWEQYF
NA	TRBV7-9	TRBJ1-4	few	TGTGCCAGCAGCTTCGGAAAGGAAAAACTGTTTTTT	CASSFGKEKLFF
NA	TRBV4-2	TRBJ1-2	NA	TGTGCCTGCAGCCCCCTCGGGGGATCTTCCTATGGCTACACCTTC	CACSPLGGSSYGYTF
NA	TRBV5-1	TRBJ2-3	many	TGCGCCAGCAGCCCCGGGACGAGCCGTTCAGATACGCAGTATTTT	CASSPGTSRSDTQYF
NA	TRBV12-3/TRBV12-4	TRBJ1-6	NA	TGTGCCAGCAGTTTCGGGGACGGATATTCACCCCTCCACTTT	CASSFGDGYSPLHF
TRBD1	TRBV20-1	TRBJ2-7	NA	TGCAGTGCTAGACGGGGGGCACAGGGGGCAGGACTTGGCGAGCAGTACTTC	CSARRGAQGAGLGEQYF